The clone carrying this T cell receptor beta chain was observed many times. Its antigen is still unknown. The CDR3 contains 12 residues. Germline V gene lookup returns CDR1 MNHNS and CDR2 SASEGT. After removal of 6 bases from V and 8 bases from J, the junction contained 6 bases not matched to a gene. Genomic DNA served as template for TCR beta VDJ and CDR3 profiling. TCRdb reanalysed the reads using MiXCR and keeps one entry per CDR3 protein. The repertoire holds about 470,000 distinct CDR3 sequences, with less than 35% as singletons. The sample is drawn from a study of CD8+CD57+ T cells in acquired aplastic anemia. Study-wide background: DNA per sorted CD4+ or CD8+ sample ranged about 0.19 to 30 ug, averaging about 2.9 ug.

The sequenced patients had an expansion of CD8+CD57+ cells seen by flow cytometry. Severe acquired aplastic anemia was diagnosed in all patients. Patients had received no therapy at the time of blood sampling. Study-wide findings and caveats: Patients and controls shared approximately 30 CD8+ CDR3 sequences.

The V and J genes are TRBV6-1 and TRBJ1-2, with 7 bases lining up with TRBD1. The source of this sequence is a human donor with aplastic anemia. The sample consisted of sorted CD4+, CD8+, or CD8+CD57+ T cells (not recorded which) from PBMCs. In DNA form, the CDR3 reads TGTGCCAGCAGCCCGACAGGGAACGGCTACACCTTC. Protein sequence: CASSPTGNGYTF.